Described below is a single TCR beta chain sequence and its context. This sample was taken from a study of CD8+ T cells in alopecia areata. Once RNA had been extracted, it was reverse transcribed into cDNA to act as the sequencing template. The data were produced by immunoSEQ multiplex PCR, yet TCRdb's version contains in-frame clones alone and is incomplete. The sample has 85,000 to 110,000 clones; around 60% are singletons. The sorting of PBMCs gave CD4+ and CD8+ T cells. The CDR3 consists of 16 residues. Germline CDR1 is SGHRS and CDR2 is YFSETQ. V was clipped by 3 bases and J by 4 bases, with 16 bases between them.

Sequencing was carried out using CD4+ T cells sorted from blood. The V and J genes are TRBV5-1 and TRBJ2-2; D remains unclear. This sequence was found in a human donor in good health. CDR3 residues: CASSWVPESFTGELFF. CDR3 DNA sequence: TGCGCCAGCAGCTGGGTGCCCGAAAGCTTCACCGGGGAGCTGTTTTTT.